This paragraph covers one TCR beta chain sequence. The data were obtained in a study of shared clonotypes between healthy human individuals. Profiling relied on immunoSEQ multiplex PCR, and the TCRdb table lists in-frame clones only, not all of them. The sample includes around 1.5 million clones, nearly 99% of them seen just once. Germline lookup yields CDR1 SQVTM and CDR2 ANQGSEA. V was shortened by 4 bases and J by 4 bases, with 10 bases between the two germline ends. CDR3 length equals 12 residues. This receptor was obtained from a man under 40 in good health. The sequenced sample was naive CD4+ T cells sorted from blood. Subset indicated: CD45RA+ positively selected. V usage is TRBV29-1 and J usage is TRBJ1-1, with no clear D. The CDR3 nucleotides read TGCAGCGTTGGAAATCCCAGCACTGAAGCTTTCTTT. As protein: CSVGNPSTEAFF.